The rows below give T cell receptor beta chains drawn from one sample of a study of response to subunit inactivated influenza vaccine. In TCRdb, the RT-PCR reads were re-called with MiXCR into one record per CDR3 protein. The table lists hundreds of thousands of distinct CDR3 sequences, 12% of them singletons, with more than 7% in the top ten. Material: non-naive T cells sorted from PBMCs, obtained around 15 days before vaccination. The receptors derive from a man in his fifties who received an inactivated influenza vaccine. The CDR3 runs from the conserved cysteine through the conserved F or W. The order of the fields is V gene, J gene, CDR3 length, D gene, clone size, CDR3 DNA, CDR3 protein. The D gene is left open where the match is weak. Size tells how often a clone was seen (once, few, many) or the class of an expanded clone, and some rows leave it out.

>TRBV2|TRBJ1-1|17|-|-
TGTACCTGCAGTTTCAATCTCGGGGGGCCGGTGGGCACTGAAGCTTTCTTT
CTCSFNLGGPVGTEAFF
>TRBV6-2/TRBV6-3|TRBJ2-2|14|TRBD1|few
TGTGCCAGCATCAGGGACAGGGGAGTCGGGGAGCTGTTTTTT
CASIRDRGVGELFF
>TRBV7-2|TRBJ2-7|14|-|many
TGTGCCAGCAGCCAAAACCCGCTAGGCTACGAGCAGTACTTC
CASSQNPLGYEQYF
>TRBV3-1|TRBJ2-5|17|TRBD2|few
TGTGCCAGCAGCCGGGGGTCTGGTAGCGGGGGAAAAGAGACCCAGTACTTC
CASSRGSGSGGKETQYF
>TRBV15|TRBJ2-1|16|-|-
TGTGCCACCAGCAGAGATTCGGGTCGTCTAGACGATGAGCAGTTCTTC
CATSRDSGRLDDEQFF
>TRBV5-1|TRBJ1-1|15|-|many
TGCGCCAGCAGCTTGGACACAGGGCCAAAAGGGGTGGCTTTCTTT
CASSLDTGPKGVAFF
>TRBV5-1|TRBJ2-2|12|-|-
TGCGCCAGCAGCTTGGACGGAGGGGAGCTGTTTTTT
CASSLDGGELFF
>TRBV20-1|TRBJ2-4|12|-|-
TGCAGTGCTAGAGGGCCTGGTCAGGTTCAGTACTTC
CSARGPGQVQYF
>TRBV4-1|TRBJ2-3|14|TRBD2|few
TGCGCCAGCAGCCCGGGGACTACCACAGATACGCAGTATTTT
CASSPGTTTDTQYF
>TRBV7-8|TRBJ2-7|14|TRBD2|few
TGTGCCACCTCCCGGGGGGCTAGCGGGGGCGAGCAGTACTTC
CATSRGASGGEQYF
>TRBV6-2/TRBV6-3|TRBJ2-6|14|-|many
TGTGCCAGCAGAGGGCTTGGGGGCCCCTCCGTCCTGACTTTC
CASRGLGGPSVLTF
>TRBV28|TRBJ2-3|15|-|many
TGTGCCAGCAGCCCCCCGACCCTCAGCACAGATACGCAGTATTTT
CASSPPTLSTDTQYF
>TRBV12-3/TRBV12-4|TRBJ2-1|15|-|many
TGTGCCAGCAGTGTCAGGACACCGCCTTTGGATGAGCAGTTCTTC
CASSVRTPPLDEQFF
>TRBV20-1|TRBJ2-7|14|-|many
TGCAGTGCTAGAGATCCGGGTCTCCCACTCGAGCAGTACTTC
CSARDPGLPLEQYF
>TRBV7-2|TRBJ2-7|13|-|many
TGTGCCAGCAGCTTAGGGAGGGCCTACGAGCAGTACTTC
CASSLGRAYEQYF
>TRBV20-1|TRBJ1-3|13|-|-
TGCAGTGCCACCCGACAGTCAGGAAACACCATATATTTT
CSATRQSGNTIYF
>TRBV12-3/TRBV12-4|TRBJ1-6|11|-|few
TGTGCCAGCAGTTTGGGGAGACCCCTCCACTTT
CASSLGRPLHF
>TRBV7-2|TRBJ1-2|14|TRBD1|few
TGTGCCAGCAGCTTGGGACAGCGAGGTTCTCCCCACACCTTC
CASSLGQRGSPHTF
>TRBV5-1|TRBJ2-7|15|-|few
TGCGCCAGCAGCGGTGGCGCGGGGGCTTCTTTCGAGCAGTACTTC
CASSGGAGASFEQYF
>TRBV5-1|TRBJ2-3|17|-|-
TGCGCCAGCAGCTTGGCTCGACAATCCTATGGTGTGGATACGCAGTATTTT
CASSLARQSYGVDTQYF
>TRBV11-2|TRBJ2-3|16|TRBD2|few
TGTGCCAGCAGCTTCGGACTAGCGGGAAGGCAAGATACGCAGTATTTT
CASSFGLAGRQDTQYF
>TRBV6-2/TRBV6-3|TRBJ2-6|18|-|-
TGTGCCAGCAGTTACTCGCAGGGGCGCGAGGTTGGGGCCAACGTCCTGACTTTC
CASSYSQGREVGANVLTF
>TRBV10-3|TRBJ1-1|12|-|-
TGTGCCATCAGTGTAGAGAACACTGAAGCTTTCTTT
CAISVENTEAFF
>TRBV15|TRBJ2-7|13|-|many
TGTGCCACCAGCAGAGCCCCGACCTACGAGCAGTACTTC
CATSRAPTYEQYF
>TRBV2|TRBJ1-6|15|-|-
TGTGCCAGCAGTGTCCCTCAGACAGACAATTCACCCCTCCACTTT
CASSVPQTDNSPLHF
>TRBV6-2/TRBV6-3|TRBJ2-5|11|-|few
TGTGCCAGCAGTTCCGAGGTGACCCAGTACTTC
CASSSEVTQYF
>TRBV20-1|TRBJ1-1|13|TRBD1|-
TGCAGTGCTAGAGATCCGACAGGGGGTGAAGCTTTCTTT
CSARDPTGGEAFF
>TRBV12-3/TRBV12-4|TRBJ2-2|15|TRBD2|-
TGTGCCAGCAGTTTACGGGGGGGGCTCACCGGGGAGCTGTTTTTT
CASSLRGGLTGELFF
>TRBV7-9|TRBJ1-1|13|-|-
TGTGCCAGCAGACCAATAGTGAACACTGAAGCTTTCTTT
CASRPIVNTEAFF
>TRBV4-2|TRBJ2-3|17|TRBD2|-
TGTGCCAGCAGCCGCGGACTAGCGGAGCAACAGATAGATACGCAGTATTTT
CASSRGLAEQQIDTQYF
>TRBV18|TRBJ2-3|15|TRBD2|-
TGTGCCAGCTCACCTCAAGGGACTAGCCCAGATACGCAGTATTTT
CASSPQGTSPDTQYF
>TRBV12-3/TRBV12-4|TRBJ2-1|17|-|few
TGTGCCAGCAGTTCCCAAGGGGGAGCGGGTAGATACGGTGAGCAGTTCTTC
CASSSQGGAGRYGEQFF
>TRBV18|TRBJ2-5|13|-|few
TGTGCCAGCTCACCAGGGGTAGCGGAGACCCAGTACTTC
CASSPGVAETQYF
>TRBV12-3/TRBV12-4|TRBJ1-4|14|-|many
TGTGCCAGCACCGTTTGGGGGATAGGGGAAAAACTGTTTTTT
CASTVWGIGEKLFF
>TRBV18|TRBJ2-4|14|-|-
TGTGCCAGCTCACTTGACAGGCCTAAAAACATTCAGTACTTC
CASSLDRPKNIQYF
>TRBV27|TRBJ1-1|14|TRBD1|-
TGTGCCAGCAGATCAGGGGGCGGAAACACTGAAGCTTTCTTT
CASRSGGGNTEAFF
>TRBV7-9|TRBJ2-7|16|TRBD2|-
TGTGCCAGCAGCTACAGCGGGAGCCCGGGAGGCTACGAGCAGTACTTC
CASSYSGSPGGYEQYF